The 15 T cell receptor beta chains in this list originate from one sample, sequenced in a study of T cells in Graves' hyperthyroidism and ophthalmopathy. Authors of the study amplified TCR beta CDR3 regions from RNA transcripts. Using the HTBI primer set, a first-round RT-PCR was run on the TCR CDR3. Each CDR3 protein gets one entry after TCRdb re-called the multiplex PCR reads with MiXCR. The sample contains around 540,000 distinct CDR3 sequences, roughly 46% of which appear only once. Sequenced material: peripheral blood or thyroid tissue (not recorded which). The receptors shown here come from a woman aged 18-29 years with Graves' hyperthyroidism.

This clonotype was recorded many times. The rearrangement joins TRBV29-1 to TRBJ2-7, with a weak D call TRBD2 (6 bases). Between the trimmed V and J ends, which lost 2 bases and 0 bases, there was a span of 14 bases. The CDR3 extends over 15 amino acids. Looked up from germline, CDR1 is SQVTM and CDR2 is ANQGSEA. CDR3 coding DNA: TGCAGCGTTGAACTAGCGCGTTTGAGCTCCTACGAGCAGTACTTC. Residues: CSVELARLSSYEQYF.

This clonotype was counted ten times or more. The chain has TRBV7-9 and TRBJ2-7; no definite D call. Germline CDR1 and CDR2: SEHNR and FQNEAQ (reference sequence). The CDR3 has 15 amino acids. Trimming took off 2 bases at V and 0 bases at J, with 11 bases between the two ends. The DNA for the CDR3 is TGTGCCAGCAGCTTACACGACATGGGCTCCTACGAGCAGTACTTC. It codes for CASSLHDMGSYEQYF.

This clonotype is a singleton in its sample. One end of the junction does not line up with germline, which may come from a read error. This chain uses TRBV29-1 with TRBJ1-2; maybe TRBD1 (5 bases). Germline values: CDR1 SQVTM, CDR2 ANQGSEA. The CDR3 runs 10 residues. The CDR3 nucleotides are TGCAGCGTTGGGGACTATGACTACACCTTC. Its protein product is CSVGDYDYTF.

V and J are TRBV29-1 and TRBJ2-5; no clear D. V was pared by 6 bases and J by 3 bases, with 8 bases between. This CDR3 is 11 amino acids long. Germline loops: CDR1 SQVTM, CDR2 ANQGSEA. The CDR3 bases are TGCAGCGTAGGGCAGGAAGAGACCCAGTACTTC. Translated: CSVGQEETQYF.

This clonotype was detected ten times or more. This chain links TRBV7-8 with TRBJ2-7; a weak D match, TRBD2 (6 bases). This CDR3 has 13 residues. V dropped 7 bases and J dropped 0 bases, with 10 bases sitting between them. Germline V gene lookup returns CDR1 SGHVS and CDR2 FQNEAQ. Written as DNA, the CDR3 is TGTGCCAGCATCGGAGGGCCCTCCTACGAGCAGTACTTC. It codes for CASIGGPSYEQYF.

The chain employs TRBV7-4 and TRBJ1-2, with D perhaps matching TRBD1 (5 bases). This CDR3 contains 17 residues. The V end lost 1 base, the J end lost 8 bases, and 23 bases lay between the germline ends. CDR1 SGHVT and CDR2 SQSDAQ come from the germline V gene. CDR3 nucleotide sequence: TGTGCCAGCAGCTTAGATCATGGACAAACGGCCAATTGGGGCTACACCTTC. It translates to CASSLDHGQTANWGYTF.

This clonotype came up many times. The rearrangement uses TRBV7-2 and TRBJ2-5, with TRBD1 matching 8 bases. Germline V gives CDR1 SGHTA, CDR2 FQGNSA. The V and J ends lost 1 base and 4 bases, in that order; junction bases with no gene match: 2. CDR3 length: 14 residues. CDR3 DNA sequence: TGTGCCAGCAGCTTAGATCAGGGGGCAGAGACCCAGTACTTC. Translated: CASSLDQGAETQYF. Looking up the rest from reference TRBV7-2 and TRBJ2-5 gives the full variable domain: GAGVSQSPSNKVTEKGKDVELRCDPISGHTALYWYRQSLGQGLEFLIYFQGNSAPDKSGLPSDRFSAERTGGSVSTLTIQRTQQEDSAVYLCASSLDQGAETQYFGPGTRLLVL.

The chain combines TRBV29-1 with TRBJ1-4, with D possibly TRBD1 on 6 matching bases. Trimming cost V 6 bases and J 7 bases, with 18 bases left between them. Germline assignment: CDR1 SQVTM and CDR2 ANQGSEA. The CDR3 has 14 residues. The CDR3 loop reads CSVGGAGEGEKLFF. The CDR3 nucleotides are TGCAGCGTGGGGGGGGCAGGGGAGGGTGAAAAACTGTTTTTT.

Many counts were recorded for this clonotype. The CDR3 DNA reads as TGTGCCAGTAACGTGTGGGGTAGGCATCAGCCCCAGCATTTT. The encoded protein is CASNVWGRHQPQHF. The chain uses TRBV19 and TRBJ1-5; D gene unclear. The CDR3 totals 14 residues. V lost 7 bases and J 5 bases, leaving 15 bases between the germline ends. Germline CDR1 and CDR2: LNHDA and SQIVND (reference sequence).

This rearrangement joins TRBV29-1 to TRBJ1-4, with unresolved D. From germline, CDR1 is SQVTM and CDR2 ANQGSEA. This CDR3 has 17 amino acids. V was shortened by 0 bases and J by 0 bases, with 14 bases between the two germline ends. CDR3 nucleotides: TGCAGCGTTGAAGATCTTGACGAACAAGCAACTAATGAAAAACTGTTTTTT. Translation gives CSVEDLDEQATNEKLFF.

This chain connects TRBV10-3 to TRBJ1-5; D is unclear. The CDR3 consists of 17 residues. The germline V and J ends were trimmed by 10 bases and 6 bases, with 28 bases remaining between them. In germline, CDR1 is ENHRY, CDR2 SYGVKD. The CDR3 spells CASRDGLGVPGGQPQHF. CDR3 in DNA: TGTGCCAGCAGAGACGGGCTCGGAGTGCCAGGCGGTCAGCCCCAGCATTTT.

This clonotype came up a few times. The V and J genes are TRBV19 and TRBJ1-2; no firm D call. This CDR3 is built from 15 residues. The ends were cut back, 5 bases at V and 6 bases at J, with 19 bases in the middle. Germline CDR1 LNHDA, CDR2 SQIVND (reference sequence). CDR3 amino acids: CASSGFRGKSDGYTF. The CDR3 coding sequence is TGTGCCAGTAGTGGTTTTCGGGGAAAATCCGATGGCTACACCTTC.

This clonotype has just a few counts. V and J are TRBV7-9 and TRBJ2-7; 10 positions agree with TRBD2. CDR1 and CDR2 (germline): SEHNR, FQNEAQ (reference sequence). This CDR3 has 14 residues. The CDR3 sequence is CATAVTSGLYEQYF. In DNA form, the CDR3 reads TGTGCAACGGCAGTGACTAGCGGGCTCTACGAGCAGTACTTC.

The sample holds many counts of this clonotype. The V gene is TRBV15, the J gene TRBJ1-1; 7 bases are shared with TRBD1. The germline V gene has CDR1 LNHNV and CDR2 YYDKDF (reference sequence). Trimming removed 3 bases from V and 1 base from J; junction bases left unmatched: 5. The CDR3 sequence is 15 residues long. The CDR3 spells CATSSFDRANTEAFF. CDR3 sequence (DNA): TGTGCCACCAGCAGTTTCGACAGGGCGAACACTGAAGCTTTCTTT.

Concerning this clonotype itself: The junction and the germline gene differ at one end; a read error may be behind it. This sequence joins TRBV29-1 and TRBJ1-2; D ambiguous. The CDR3 has 11 amino acids. Germline loops: CDR1 SQVTM, CDR2 ANQGSEA. Here the CDR3 DNA reads TGCAGCGTTCCAGGCGACTACGGCTACACCTTC. Its translation is CSVPGDYGYTF. The whole variable domain, filled in from reference TRBV29-1 and TRBJ1-2, reads SAVISQKPSRDICQRGTSLTIQCQVDSQVTMMFWYRQQPGQSLTLIATANQGSEATYESGFVIDKFPISRPNLTFSTLTVSNMSPEDSSIYLCSVPGDYGYTFGSGTRLTVV.